This T cell receptor (beta chain) was recorded in a study of T cells in Graves' hyperthyroidism and ophthalmopathy. Amplification targeted TCR beta CDR3 regions from RNA transcripts. In the first-round RT-PCR of the TCR CDR3, the HTBI primer set was used. TCRdb independently ran MiXCR on the multiplex PCR reads; one entry per CDR3 protein. The table includes approximately 430,000 distinct CDR3 sequences, 15% to 19% detected once. It was less than 13 ml of fresh peripheral blood that supplied the PBMCs. This clonotype appeared a few times. Sequencing was carried out using blood. This sequence was found in a young woman with Graves' hyperthyroidism.

The CDR3 reads CASNKGANYGYTF. DNA for the CDR3: TGTGCCAGTAATAAGGGGGCGAACTATGGCTACACCTTC. J is TRBJ1-2 and V is TRBV19; 7 bases line up with TRBD1. Germline CDR1 and CDR2: LNHDA and SQIVND (reference sequence). Trimming at V came to 7 bases and at J to 2 bases, leaving 4 bases not matched to a gene. CDR3 size: 13 residues.